This paragraph reports one T cell receptor beta chain. Its antigen remains unknown. These data belong to a study of T cells after yellow fever vaccination. Germline V gene data show CDR1 as SGHVS and CDR2 as FQNEAQ. Trimming took off 1 base at V and 2 bases at J, with 7 bases between the two ends. The CDR3 length is 14 residues. Notes on the study in general: In post-booster samples, most primary-vaccination clones reappeared (approximately 97% CD4, 88% CD8). The study found a weaker secondary response that peaked faster, day 5 versus 15.

Each CDR3 protein gets one entry after TCRdb re-called the 5' RACE reads with MiXCR. The table has about 550,000 distinct CDR3 sequences, 15% to 20% seen once. The TCR sequence derives from a man aged 25 to 40 who received the YFV17D yellow fever vaccine. J is TRBJ2-3 and V is TRBV7-8; D not resolved. Material: PBMCs, obtained 15 days after the yellow fever booster vaccination. The CDR3 DNA sequence: TGTGCCAGCAGCTTAGTGGATCCCACAGATACGCAGTATTTT. It encodes CASSLVDPTDTQYF.